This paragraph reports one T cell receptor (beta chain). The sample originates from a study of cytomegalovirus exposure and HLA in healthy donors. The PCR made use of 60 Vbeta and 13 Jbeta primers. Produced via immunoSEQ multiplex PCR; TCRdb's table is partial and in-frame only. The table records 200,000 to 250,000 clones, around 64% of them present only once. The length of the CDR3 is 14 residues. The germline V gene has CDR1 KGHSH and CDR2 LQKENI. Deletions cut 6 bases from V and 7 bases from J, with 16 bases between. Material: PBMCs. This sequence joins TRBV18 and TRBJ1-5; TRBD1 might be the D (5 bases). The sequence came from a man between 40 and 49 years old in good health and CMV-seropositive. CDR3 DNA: TGTGCCAGCTCCCCAGGAGAGCAGGGACAGCCCCAGCATTTT. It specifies CASSPGEQGQPQHF.